One TCR beta chain is described in this entry. This specimen belongs to a study of shared clonotypes between healthy human individuals. The repertoire was sequenced with immunoSEQ multiplex PCR; TCRdb's copy has only in-frame clones and lacks some. The sample records millions of clones, approximately 92% being singletons. The CDR3 extends over 14 amino acids. Trimming took 5 bases from V and 5 from J, leaving 13 bases between them. Germline CDR1 and CDR2: SNHLY and FYNNEI. Every donor was a Caucasian adult from Nashville, Tennessee. The genes are TRBV2 and TRBJ2-1; the D is unclear. The sample consisted of naive CD4+ T cells sorted from blood. The subset here: CD45RA+ positively selected. This clonotype was sampled from a man between 18 and 35 years old in good health. The CDR3 DNA follows: TGTGCCAGCAGTACTCGGACGGCAAACAATGAGCAGTTCTTC. Its protein is CASSTRTANNEQFF.